The clone carrying this TCR beta chain has a count of ten or more. Its antigen is as yet unknown. The data are from a study of T cells in Graves' hyperthyroidism and ophthalmopathy. Turning to the study itself: Peripheral blood specimens were obtained at initial diagnosis, prior to any treatment.

Study-level findings and limits: The model's output predicted ophthalmopathy at a median of about 6.5 months prior to onset. Within blood appeared most thyroid clonotypes that had expanded above 0.001.

Diagnostic decisions used clinical symptoms, serum thyroxine and TRAb, thyroid ultrasound and orbital computed tomography. The CDR3 regions of TCR beta were amplified from RNA transcripts. First-round RT-PCR with HTBI primers amplified the TCR CDR3 region. TCRdb re-analysed the multiplex PCR reads in MiXCR, keeping a single row per CDR3 protein. Here the sample spans roughly 600,000 distinct CDR3 sequences, about 14% being singletons. The CDR3 covers 14 residues. V dropped 1 base and J dropped 0 bases, with 7 bases sitting between them. The germline CDR1 and CDR2 sequences are SGHAT and FQNNGV. The clonotype comes from a woman between 50 and 59 years old with Graves' ophthalmopathy. This rearrangement joins TRBV11-2 to TRBJ2-7; no firm D call. Sequenced: blood. DNA of the CDR3: TGTGCCAGCAGCTTAGCCGGGTTCTCCTACGAGCAGTACTTC. Translating gives CASSLAGFSYEQYF. The full variable domain, rest sourced from reference TRBV11-2 and TRBJ2-7, is EAGVAQSPRYKIIEKRQSVAFWCNPISGHATLYWYQQILGQGPKLLIQFQNNGVVDDSQLPKDRFSAERLKGVDSTLKIQPAKLEDSAVYLCASSLAGFSYEQYFGPGTRLTVT.